A selection of T cell receptor beta chains follows, all from one sample in a study of regulatory T cells in long-lasting Graves disease. TCRdb reprocessed the multiplex PCR reads via MiXCR and lists one record per CDR3 protein. The repertoire holds roughly 420,000 distinct CDR3 sequences, with about a sixth as singletons. This sample also appeared in a second study, on T cells in Graves' hyperthyroidism and ophthalmopathy.

Specimen: peripheral blood mononuclear cells (PBMCs), collected at new diagnosis, from a patient treated with antithyroid drugs. The source is a woman aged 18-29 years with Graves disease. CDR3s include the opening cysteine and the closing phenylalanine or tryptophan. The D gene is left open where the match is weak. Part of the rows lack a size; the others show once, few, many or a class for expanded clones.

D	J	length	size	V	CDR3	DNA
-	TRBJ2-7	15	-	TRBV5-1	CASSFPGHQTYEQYF	TGTGCCAGCAGCTTCCCGGGACACCAGACCTACGAGCAGTACTTC
TRBD2	TRBJ2-2	20	-	TRBV5-1	CASSLAGGTSGRTNTGELFF	TGCGCCAGCAGCTTGGCAGGTGGGACTAGCGGGAGAACCAACACCGGGGAGCTGTTTTTT
-	TRBJ1-2	15	-	TRBV7-2	CASSAIGTTPVGYTF	TGTGCCAGCAGCGCTATCGGGACAACTCCGGTTGGCTACACCTTC
TRBD1	TRBJ2-2	19	many	TRBV2	CASGKGQGKSTANTGELFF	TGTGCCAGCGGGAAAGGACAGGGGAAATCAACCGCGAACACCGGGGAGCTGTTTTTT
-	TRBJ1-4	16	few	TRBV27	CASSSSWGGAYEKLFF	TGTGCCAGCAGTTCGTCCTGGGGGGGCGCTTATGAAAAACTGTTTTTT
-	TRBJ1-5	17	-	TRBV28	CASSLTRLQGNNQPQHF	TGTGCCAGCAGTTTAACCCGTCTCCAGGGCAACAATCAGCCCCAGCATTTT
-	TRBJ2-1	13	many	TRBV6-1	CASSTPPRNEQFF	TGTGCCAGCAGTACCCCACCCAGGAATGAGCAGTTCTTC
-	TRBJ2-5	15	many	TRBV18	CASSPLGTGQETQYF	TGTGCCAGCTCACCTCTAGGGACGGGACAAGAGACCCAGTACTTC
-	TRBJ2-2	10	many	TRBV30	CAWGSGELFF	TGTGCCTGGGGGTCCGGGGAGCTGTTTTTT
TRBD2	TRBJ2-7	14	many	TRBV20-1	CSARRLAGYYEQYF	TGCAGTGCAAGACGACTAGCGGGATACTACGAGCAGTACTTC
TRBD2	TRBJ2-2	16	few	TRBV15	CAGTGLAGANTGELFF	TGTGCCGGTACAGGACTAGCGGGAGCGAACACCGGGGAGCTGTTTTTT
TRBD1	TRBJ1-1	15	-	TRBV24-1	CATSASRGRNTEAFF	TGTGCCACCAGTGCCTCCAGGGGGAGGAACACTGAAGCTTTCTTT
-	TRBJ2-1	18	many	TRBV7-2	CASSLEVRTGQSYNEQFF	TGTGCCAGCAGCTTAGAGGTTCGTACAGGCCAATCCTACAATGAGCAGTTCTTC
TRBD2	TRBJ2-1	14	-	TRBV7-7	CASSLVVAGNEQFF	TGTGCTAGCAGCTTAGTAGTAGCGGGAAATGAGCAGTTCTTC
TRBD2	TRBJ2-3	14	few	TRBV19	CASSIGLGTDTQYF	TGTGCCAGTAGTATCGGACTAGGCACAGATACGCAGTATTTT
-	TRBJ2-7	12	many	TRBV12-3/TRBV12-4	CASTLGLHEQYF	TGTGCCAGCACTCTTGGGCTCCACGAGCAGTACTTC
TRBD1	TRBJ1-6	15	many	TRBV28	CASSPRTGKWSPLHF	TGTGCCAGCAGTCCAAGGACAGGGAAGTGGTCACCCCTCCACTTT
-	TRBJ2-3	15	-	TRBV3-1	CASSQRTVGTDTQYF	TGTGCCAGCAGCCAACGTACAGTCGGGACAGATACGCAGTATTTT
-	TRBJ2-2	12	few	TRBV30	CAWNRNTGELFF	TGTGCCTGGAACAGGAACACCGGGGAGCTGTTTTTT
-	TRBJ2-1	17	-	TRBV7-6	CASSLESGRRADNEQFF	TGTGCCAGCAGCTTAGAGTCCGGCCGTCGGGCCGACAATGAGCAGTTCTTC
TRBD2	TRBJ2-3	13	few	TRBV10-3	CAIRTSEQDTQYF	TGTGCCATCAGGACTAGCGAACAAGATACGCAGTATTTT
TRBD2	TRBJ2-1	16	many	TRBV27	CASSTTAGVLYNEQFF	TGTGCCAGCAGTACCACCGCGGGAGTTCTTTACAATGAGCAGTTCTTC
TRBD2	TRBJ2-5	16	many	TRBV6-2/TRBV6-3	CASSGLAGGFRETQYF	TGTGCCAGCAGTGGGCTAGCGGGAGGGTTTAGAGAGACCCAGTACTTC
-	TRBJ2-3	11	many	TRBV2	CASRRFSSQYF	TGTGCCAGCAGGCGGTTCTCCTCGCAGTATTTT
-	TRBJ2-3	18	many	TRBV6-2/TRBV6-3	CASRRNVLAGLRTDTQYF	TGTGCCAGCAGGCGTAATGTGTTGGCAGGGTTAAGAACAGATACGCAGTATTTT
TRBD2	TRBJ2-5	13	many	TRBV12-3/TRBV12-4	CASNPGLEETQYF	TGTGCCAGCAATCCGGGACTAGAAGAGACCCAGTACTTC
TRBD2	TRBJ2-1	13	-	TRBV24-1	CATNDLARERRFF	TGTGCCACCAATGATTTAGCGCGGGAGAGAAGGTTCTTC
TRBD1	TRBJ1-5	15	few	TRBV12-3/TRBV12-4	CASSSDRGGNQPQHF	TGTGCCAGCAGCTCTGACAGGGGCGGCAATCAGCCCCAGCATTTT
-	TRBJ2-2	14	few	TRBV19	CASEEWRNTGELFF	TGTGCCAGTGAGGAATGGCGGAACACCGGGGAGCTGTTTTTT
TRBD1	TRBJ1-4	16	many	TRBV12-3/TRBV12-4	CASSLELQGRGEKLFF	TGTGCCAGCAGTTTAGAGCTACAGGGGCGGGGGGAAAAACTGTTTTTT
TRBD1	TRBJ1-5	17	few	TRBV5-1	CASSIGTGGFRNQPQHF	TGCGCCAGCAGCATAGGGACAGGGGGGTTTAGGAATCAGCCCCAGCATTTT
TRBD1	TRBJ1-2	15	many	TRBV27	CASSPMTGWTYGYTF	TGTGCCAGCAGTCCCATGACAGGGTGGACCTATGGCTACACCTTC
TRBD1	TRBJ1-5	15	many	TRBV27	CASSSHRGWGQPQHF	TGTGCCAGCAGTAGTCACAGGGGATGGGGTCAGCCCCAGCATTTT
-	TRBJ2-1	12	many	TRBV13	CASSGGLDEQFF	TGTGCCAGCAGCGGTGGGCTCGATGAGCAGTTCTTC
-	TRBJ2-1	15	many	TRBV7-9	CASSLELAIYNEQFF	TGTGCCAGCAGCTTAGAACTAGCAATCTACAATGAGCAGTTCTTC
-	TRBJ2-7	15	-	TRBV5-6	CASSFTGTISYEQYF	TGTGCCAGCAGCTTTACAGGGACGATATCCTACGAGCAGTACTTC